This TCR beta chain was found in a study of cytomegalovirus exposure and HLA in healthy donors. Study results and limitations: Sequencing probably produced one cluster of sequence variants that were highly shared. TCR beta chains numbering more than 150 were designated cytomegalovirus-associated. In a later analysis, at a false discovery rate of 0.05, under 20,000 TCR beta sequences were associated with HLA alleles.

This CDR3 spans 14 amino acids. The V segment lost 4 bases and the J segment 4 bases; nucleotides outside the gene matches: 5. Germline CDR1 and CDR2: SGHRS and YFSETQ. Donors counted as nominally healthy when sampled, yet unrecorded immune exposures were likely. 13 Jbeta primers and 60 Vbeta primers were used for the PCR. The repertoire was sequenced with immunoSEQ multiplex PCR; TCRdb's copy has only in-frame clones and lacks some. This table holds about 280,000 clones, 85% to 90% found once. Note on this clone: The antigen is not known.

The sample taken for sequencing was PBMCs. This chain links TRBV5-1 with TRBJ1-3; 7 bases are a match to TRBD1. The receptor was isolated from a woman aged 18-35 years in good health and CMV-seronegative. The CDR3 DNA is TGCGCCAGCAGCGCGCCGGGACAGGGAAACACCATATATTTT. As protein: CASSAPGQGNTIYF. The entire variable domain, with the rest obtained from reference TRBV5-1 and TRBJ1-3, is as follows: KAGVTQTPRYLIKTRGQQVTLSCSPISGHRSVSWYQQTPGQGLQFLFEYFSETQRNKGNFPGRFSGRQFSNSRSEMNVSTLELGDSALYLCASSAPGQGNTIYFGEGSWLTVV.